This TCR beta chain was retrieved from a study of beta chain features in type 1 diabetes. Study findings and constraints: Type 1 diabetes patients had fewer VDJ junction insertions and more deletions.

Worth noting for this clone: Its antigen remains unknown.

Expressed TCRB transcripts were sequenced because the isolated RNA had all been reverse transcribed beforehand. Generated by immunoSEQ multiplex PCR, the TCRdb table keeps only in-frame clones and is missing some. Of about 220,000 clones in the sample, under 13% were seen once. Averaging roughly 0.12 L, one heparinised blood draw came from each individual donor. CD45RO/CCR7/CD25/CD127/CD95/CD27 staining was used to isolate CD4+ naive, central memory, regulatory and stem cell-like memory cells by sorting. The sequencing input was central memory CD4+ T cells from blood. The TCR comes from a man younger than 35 in good health.

The CDR3 bases are TGTGCCAGCAGCTTAAGTTCAATCCCCTACAATGAGCAGTTCTTC. This codes for CASSLSSIPYNEQFF. The chain links TRBV5-6 to TRBJ2-1, with D hard to call. With 2 bases removed from V and 2 bases from J, the gap between germline ends came to 11 bases. CDR3 size: 15 residues. Germline values: CDR1 SGHDT, CDR2 YYEEEE. Based on the CDR3 plus reference TRBV5-6 and TRBJ2-1, the full variable domain is DAGVTQSPTHLIKTRGQQVTLRCSPKSGHDTVSWYQQALGQGPQFIFQYYEEEERQRGNFPDRFSGHQFPNYSSELNVNALLLGDSALYLCASSLSSIPYNEQFFGPGTRLTVL.